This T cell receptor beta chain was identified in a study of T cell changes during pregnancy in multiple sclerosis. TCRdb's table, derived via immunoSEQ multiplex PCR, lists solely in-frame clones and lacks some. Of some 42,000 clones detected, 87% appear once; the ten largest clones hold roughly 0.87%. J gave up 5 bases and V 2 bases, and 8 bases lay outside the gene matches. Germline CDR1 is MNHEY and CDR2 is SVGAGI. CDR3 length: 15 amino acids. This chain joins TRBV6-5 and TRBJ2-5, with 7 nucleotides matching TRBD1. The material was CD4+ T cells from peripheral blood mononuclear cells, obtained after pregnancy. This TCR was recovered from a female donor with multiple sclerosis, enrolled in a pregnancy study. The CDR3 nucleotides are TGTGCCAGCAGTTACCGGACAGGTGGGCAGGAGACCCAGTACTTC. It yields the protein CASSYRTGGQETQYF.